These 26 T cell receptor beta chains were all obtained from the same sample, sequenced in a study of T cells after somatic rescue of genetic block. Here immunoSEQ multiplex PCR was the method, and the copy in TCRdb shows in-frame clones only, minus some. The sample holds tens of thousands of clones, 85% to 95% seen once. Sequenced material: peripheral blood mononuclear cells (PBMCs). The receptors here all came from a middle-aged man.

This clone has just one count. This chain links TRBV6-6 with TRBJ1-2, with D maybe TRBD1 (6 bases). CDR1 is MNHNY and CDR2 is SVGAGI in the germline V gene (reference sequence). V lost 6 bases and J 3 bases, leaving 20 bases between the germline ends. The CDR3 consists of 16 residues. The DNA of the CDR3 is TGTGCCAGCAGGGATCCGGGACACCTCCAACACTATGGCTACACCTTC. Translated, it gives CASRDPGHLQHYGYTF.

This clone was observed a single time. This chain joins TRBV7-9 and TRBJ1-2; D is unclear. The CDR3 covers 10 residues. The V and J ends lost 8 bases and 9 bases respectively, with 10 bases between them. The germline gives CDR1 SEHNR, CDR2 FQNEAQ (reference sequence). CDR3 amino acids: CASGLISYTF. The CDR3 bases are TGTGCCAGCGGGCTGATCAGCTACACCTTC.

The gene calls are TRBV5-4 and TRBJ2-5, with 13 bases lining up with TRBD2. Trimming took 7 bases from V and 5 from J; bases not matched to a gene: 11. The CDR3 totals 16 residues. Germline CDR1 is SGHNT and CDR2 is YYREEE (reference sequence). The CDR3: CASADTSGGAGETQYF. Written as DNA, the CDR3 is TGTGCCAGCGCTGACACTAGCGGGGGGGCCGGGGAGACCCAGTACTTC.

This rearrangement joins TRBV7-9 to TRBJ2-6; 8 bases align to TRBD1. The CDR3 runs to 18 residues. Germline loops: CDR1 SEHNR, CDR2 FQNEAQ (reference sequence). The junction had 6 bases not matched to a gene; V was cut back by 2 bases and J by 0 bases. The CDR3 protein is CASSLPGQGYSGANVLTF. The CDR3 DNA reads TGTGCCAGCAGCTTACCCGGACAGGGATACTCTGGGGCCAACGTCCTGACTTTC.

The V and J genes are TRBV6-5 and TRBJ1-6, with D possibly matching TRBD1 (5 bases). This CDR3 has 15 residues. Looked up from germline, CDR1 is MNHEY and CDR2 is SVGAGI. V lost 0 bases and J 10 bases, leaving 13 bases between the germline ends. The CDR3 bases are TGTGCCAGCAGTTACTCCGACAGTATTGGATCACCCCTCCACTTT. It yields the protein CASSYSDSIGSPLHF.

This chain joins TRBV6-5 and TRBJ1-5; 9 positions match TRBD1. The germline V gene encodes CDR1 MNHEY and CDR2 SVGAGI. The length of the CDR3 is 15 residues. V trimming: 6 bases; J trimming: 6 bases; junction bases outside the gene matches: 9. The CDR3 loop is CASRRQGGNRQPQHF. CDR3 nucleotide sequence: TGTGCCAGCAGAAGACAGGGGGGTAATCGTCAGCCCCAGCATTTT.

The chain combines TRBV5-1 with TRBJ2-3; D is unclear. Per germline, CDR1 SGHRS and CDR2 YFSETQ. With 4 bases removed from V and 0 bases from J, the gap between germline ends came to 3 bases. CDR3 size: 12 residues. The CDR3 sequence is CASSDSTDTQYF. DNA of the CDR3: TGCGCCAGCAGCGACAGCACAGATACGCAGTATTTT.

The rearrangement uses TRBV2 and TRBJ1-5; D might be TRBD1 (6 bases). The V and J ends lost 10 bases and 4 bases respectively, with 11 bases between them. Germline loops: CDR1 SNHLY, CDR2 FYNNEI. The CDR3 spans 12 residues. This chain's CDR3 is CATRGENQPQHF. The CDR3 region has the DNA TGTGCCACTAGGGGGGAAAATCAGCCCCAGCATTTT. The full variable domain, in which reference TRBV2 and TRBJ1-5 provide the parts outside the CDR3, is EPEVTQTPSHQVTQMGQEVILRCVPISNHLYFYWYRQILGQKVEFLVSFYNNEISEKSEIFDDQFSVERPDGSNFTLKIRSTKLEDSAMYFCATRGENQPQHFGDGTRLSIL.

This chain links TRBV27 with TRBJ2-1; 7 bases fit TRBD1. This CDR3 is built from 13 residues. CDR1 and CDR2 (germline): MNHEY, SMNVEV (reference sequence). V gave up 6 bases and J gave up 8 bases; unmatched junction bases: 7. The CDR3 is CASRPLGGDEQFF. The DNA for the CDR3 is TGTGCCAGCAGGCCACTAGGGGGCGATGAGCAGTTCTTC.

The rearrangement joins TRBV7-9 to TRBJ2-3; D call uncertain. From germline, CDR1 is SEHNR and CDR2 FQNEAQ (reference sequence). V was shortened by 1 base and J by 1 base, with 12 bases between the two germline ends. This CDR3 has 16 residues. Here the CDR3 reads CASSLVRVVGTDTQYF. The CDR3 DNA reads TGTGCCAGCAGCTTAGTTCGGGTGGTAGGCACAGATACGCAGTATTTT.

The rearrangement uses TRBV10-2 and TRBJ2-1; 9 bases map to TRBD2. V trimming: 0 bases; J trimming: 8 bases; junction bases outside the gene matches: 5. Germline V gene lookup returns CDR1 WSHSY and CDR2 SAAADI. This CDR3 has 15 residues. CDR3 amino acids: CASSESPSGTDEQFF. CDR3 bases: TGCGCCAGCAGTGAGTCGCCTAGCGGGACGGATGAGCAGTTCTTC.

As regards this clone: Additional DNA sequences in this sample encode the identical CDR3. V is TRBV27 and J is TRBJ2-7; D gene ambiguous. The germline V and J ends were trimmed by 0 bases and 2 bases, with 8 bases remaining between them. The CDR3 sequence is 14 residues long. Germline-derived CDR1 and CDR2 are MNHEY and SMNVEV (reference sequence). The CDR3 sequence is CASSLSGSPYEQYF. The CDR3 DNA is TGTGCCAGCAGTTTATCCGGGTCCCCCTACGAGCAGTACTTC.

The chain carries TRBV18 and TRBJ2-2, with TRBD2 as a possible D gene (5 bases). Germline values: CDR1 KGHSH, CDR2 LQKENI. Trimming pared 7 bases from V and 1 base from J, leaving 10 bases between. The CDR3 has 14 residues. The CDR3 reads CASLAGKNTGELFF. The CDR3 nucleotides are TGTGCCAGCTTGGCGGGCAAGAACACCGGGGAGCTGTTTTTT.

The rearrangement joins TRBV6-5 to TRBJ2-5; D uncertain. This CDR3 has 15 residues. Looked up from germline, CDR1 is MNHEY and CDR2 is SVGAGI. V shed 5 bases and J shed 4 bases, with 17 bases lying between them. Written as DNA, the CDR3 is TGTGCCAGCAGTCCACTCCTGGGTAGTCCAGAGACCCAGTACTTC. This codes for CASSPLLGSPETQYF.

The V and J genes are TRBV5-4 and TRBJ2-1; 11 bases agree with TRBD1. This CDR3 spans 15 amino acids. CDR1 and CDR2 from the germline V gene are SGHNT and YYREEE (reference sequence). With V trimmed by 4 bases and J by 6 bases, 6 bases remained unmatched. The CDR3 nucleotides read TGTGCCAGCAGCCCACCGGGACAGGGGGTCAATGAGCAGTTCTTC. Translating gives CASSPPGQGVNEQFF.

This clone occurred a few times. V gene TRBV5-5 combines with J gene TRBJ1-5; possible D gene TRBD1, 6 bases. Germline CDR1 SGHKS, CDR2 YYEKEE (reference sequence). The V end was cut by 0 bases, the J end by 3 bases, with 13 bases between. This CDR3 has 16 residues. CDR3 in amino acids: CASSLDRARYNQPQHF. Here the CDR3 DNA reads TGTGCCAGCAGCTTGGACAGGGCACGATACAATCAGCCCCAGCATTTT.

This clone has only one observation. Other DNA variants within this sample encode the same CDR3. The V gene is TRBV28, the J gene TRBJ1-5; 7 positions match TRBD1. After removal of 5 bases from V and 6 bases from J, the junction contained 7 bases not matched to a gene. CDR1 and CDR2 (germline): MDHEN, SYDVKM. The CDR3 is 14 residues long. This CDR3 reads CASSLSGGGQPQHF. For the CDR3, the DNA is TGTGCCAGCAGTCTCTCAGGGGGTGGTCAGCCCCAGCATTTT.

Concerning this clone: The same CDR3 also results from other DNA sequences found in this sample. The chain links TRBV5-1 to TRBJ2-1; 7 bases fit TRBD2. The germline CDR1 and CDR2 sequences are SGHRS and YFSETQ. The CDR3 has 15 amino acids. The junction had 1 base not matched to a gene; V was cut back by 0 bases and J by 1 base. The CDR3 protein is CASSLGGSSYNEQFF. The CDR3 DNA reads TGCGCCAGCAGCTTGGGCGGGAGTTCCTACAATGAGCAGTTCTTC.

The chain links TRBV7-2 to TRBJ2-7; 10 bases align to TRBD2. Trimming took 5 bases from V and 4 from J; bases not matched to a gene: 5. Germline CDR1 reads SGHTA; CDR2 reads FQGNSA. CDR3 length equals 14 residues. In DNA, the CDR3 is TGTGCCAGCAGCCTACAGACTAGCGGGTACGAGCAGTACTTC. Its translation: CASSLQTSGYEQYF.

This clone was seen only a few times. This chain connects TRBV7-9 to TRBJ1-3, with 7 positions matching TRBD1. With V trimmed by 5 bases and J by 11 bases, 9 bases remained unmatched. This CDR3 spans 13 amino acids. Germline CDR1 and CDR2: SEHNR and FQNEAQ (reference sequence). The CDR3 DNA reads TGTGCCAGCAGCGTAGGGGGCAGCCCCGCCATATATTTT. Its translation: CASSVGGSPAIYF. The whole variable domain, remainder taken from reference TRBV7-9 and TRBJ1-3, is DTGVSQNPRHKITKRGQNVTFRCDPISEHNRLYWYRQTLGQGPEFLTYFQNEAQLEKSRLLSDRFSAERPKGSFSTLEIQRTEQGDSAMYLCASSVGGSPAIYFGEGSWLTVV.

The rearrangement uses TRBV6-1 and TRBJ2-7; 8 nucleotides agree with TRBD1. The germline V gene has CDR1 MNHNS and CDR2 SASEGT. With 0 bases clipped from V and 3 bases from J, the junction kept 4 bases outside the gene matches. The CDR3 length is 15 residues. In DNA form, the CDR3 reads TGTGCCAGCAGTGAAGCGTGGGACAGGCTCTACGAGCAGTACTTC. This translates into CASSEAWDRLYEQYF.

The chain combines TRBV2 with TRBJ1-2; D may be TRBD1 (5 bases). CDR1 and CDR2 from the germline V gene are SNHLY and FYNNEI. There are 15 residues in the CDR3. The V gene lost 2 bases and the J gene lost 2 bases, with 12 bases spanning the gap. The CDR3 DNA is TGTGCCAGCAGTGAACTCGGGACGGGGAACTATGGCTACACCTTC. This translates into CASSELGTGNYGYTF.

V usage is TRBV7-6 and J usage is TRBJ1-3; D is unclear. The CDR3 is 13 amino acids. Trimming removed 4 bases from V and 4 bases from J, with 8 bases in between. CDR1 is SGHVS and CDR2 is FNYEAQ in the germline V gene. The CDR3 coding sequence is TGTGCCAGCAGCTCGGCAGCAGGAAACACCATATATTTT. Translated, it gives CASSSAAGNTIYF.

V and J are TRBV11-2 and TRBJ2-5; D is unresolved. Looked up from germline, CDR1 is SGHAT and CDR2 is FQNNGV. V was trimmed by 0 bases and J by 4 bases, leaving 0 bases between them. CDR3 length: 11 residues. CDR3 sequence reads: CASSLEETQYF. The DNA of the CDR3 is TGTGCCAGCAGCTTAGAAGAGACCCAGTACTTC.

The rearrangement uses TRBV7-6 and TRBJ1-2; D ambiguous. Germline lookup yields CDR1 SGHVS and CDR2 FNYEAQ. The V and J ends lost 1 base and 2 bases respectively, with 11 bases between them. The CDR3 is made up of 15 amino acids. The CDR3 coding sequence is TGTGCCAGCAGCTTAGGCGGGGATGAGAACTATGGCTACACCTTC. Its protein product is CASSLGGDENYGYTF. The variable domain in full, with the rest retrieved from reference TRBV7-6 and TRBJ1-2, is GAGVSQSPRYKVTKRGQDVALRCDPISGHVSLYWYRQALGQGPEFLTYFNYEAQQDKSGLPNDRFSAERPEGSISTLTIQRTEQRDSAMYRCASSLGGDENYGYTFGSGTRLTVV.

This chain links TRBV11-2 with TRBJ1-1, with 8 bases fitting TRBD1. With V trimmed by 3 bases and J by 1 base, 4 bases remained unmatched. Germline V lookup: CDR1 SGHAT, CDR2 FQNNGV. The CDR3 extends over 15 amino acids. DNA of the CDR3: TGTGCCAGCAGCTTCGGGGACAGGAGGAACACTGAAGCTTTCTTT. Translating it yields CASSFGDRRNTEAFF.